This is a list of T cell receptor beta chains from one sample in a study of T cell changes during pregnancy in multiple sclerosis. Profiling relied on immunoSEQ multiplex PCR, and the TCRdb table lists in-frame clones only, not all of them. The table shows some 45,000 clones, with 75% to 95% occurring only once. The starting material was CD4+ T cells from peripheral blood mononuclear cells, obtained after pregnancy. Receptor source: a female donor in good health, enrolled as a control in a pregnancy study. The CDR3 runs from the conserved cysteine through the conserved F or W. The D gene is left open where the match is weak. Not every row has a clone size; where given, it reads once, few, many or a size class.

>TRBD1|18|-|TRBV18|TRBJ1-2
CASSPNKVTGNGIYGYTF
TGTGCCAGCTCACCTAACAAAGTGACAGGGAACGGGATATATGGCTACACCTTC
>TRBD2|14|-|TRBV5-1|TRBJ2-1
CASSFPLADNEQFF
TGCGCCAGCAGCTTCCCGCTAGCGGACAATGAGCAGTTCTTC
>-|14|-|TRBV6-5|TRBJ2-3
CASSAVENTDTQYF
TGTGCCAGCAGTGCGGTGGAGAACACAGATACGCAGTATTTT
>TRBD1|14|-|TRBV6-5|TRBJ1-2
CASSSEGGAGGYTF
TGTGCCAGCAGTTCAGAAGGGGGCGCTGGGGGCTACACCTTC
>TRBD2|14|-|TRBV30|TRBJ2-3
CAWTSGISTDTQYF
TGTGCCTGGACTAGCGGGATTAGCACAGATACGCAGTATTTT
>-|13|-|TRBV18|TRBJ1-1
CASSLGSPTEAFF
TGTGCCAGCTCCCTCGGGAGTCCCACTGAAGCTTTCTTT
>TRBD2|15|-|TRBV5-1|TRBJ2-5
CASSFTSGGQETQYF
TGCGCCAGCAGCTTCACTAGCGGGGGGCAAGAGACCCAGTACTTC
>-|12|-|TRBV7-9|TRBJ2-7
CASSSGASEQYF
TGTGCCAGCAGCTCAGGGGCTAGCGAGCAGTACTTC
>-|16|-|TRBV28|TRBJ2-1
CASSARTSSSYNEQFF
TGTGCCAGCAGCGCTAGGACATCTAGCTCCTACAATGAGCAGTTCTTC
>-|13|-|TRBV14|TRBJ1-2
CASSHLARQVYTF
TGTGCCAGCAGCCATCTCGCCCGACAGGTCTACACCTTC
>-|15|-|TRBV9|TRBJ2-7
CASSVATGVTYEQYF
TGTGCCAGCAGCGTAGCAACGGGGGTGACCTACGAGCAGTACTTC
>-|14|-|TRBV7-9|TRBJ2-7
CASSRQAPGAEQYF
TGTGCCAGCAGTAGACAGGCCCCGGGCGCCGAGCAGTACTTC
>-|14|-|TRBV28|TRBJ2-4
CASSLDLGQNIQYF
TGTGCCAGCAGTTTAGATCTAGGCCAAAACATTCAGTACTTC
>-|13|-|TRBV19|TRBJ2-4
CASPMPSEDIQYF
TGTGCCAGCCCTATGCCTAGCGAGGACATTCAGTACTTC
>-|13|-|TRBV6-5|TRBJ1-2
CASSLTGPRGYTF
TGTGCCAGCAGTTTAACAGGTCCCAGGGGCTACACCTTC
>-|11|-|TRBV20-1|TRBJ2-7
CSEGGLYEQYF
TGCAGCGAGGGAGGTTTATACGAGCAGTACTTC
>-|14|-|TRBV28|TRBJ2-7
CASSSTGISYEQYF
TGTGCCAGCAGTTCTACAGGGATTTCCTACGAGCAGTACTTC
>TRBD1|15|-|TRBV18|TRBJ2-7
CASSPPRGQGYEQYF
TGTGCCAGCTCACCACCGAGGGGACAGGGCTACGAGCAGTACTTC
>TRBD1|13|once|TRBV11-1|TRBJ2-7
CASGDRGAYEQYF
TGTGCCAGCGGAGACAGGGGTGCCTACGAGCAGTACTTC
>TRBD2|15|once|TRBV27|TRBJ2-7
CASSRRPGGTYEQYF
TGTGCCAGCAGTCGTCGCCCGGGGGGGACCTACGAGCAGTACTTC
>-|16|-|TRBV28|TRBJ2-5
CASSSPPGGQSETQYF
TGTGCCAGCAGTTCCCCCCCCGGGGGGCAGAGTGAGACCCAGTACTTC
>-|15|-|TRBV28|TRBJ2-2
CASSPPGLNTGELFF
TGTGCCAGCAGCCCCCCGGGGTTAAACACCGGGGAGCTGTTTTTT
>-|13|-|TRBV7-2|TRBJ2-1
CASSLPGLLEQFF
TGTGCCAGCAGCCTACCGGGACTTCTTGAGCAGTTCTTC
>-|13|-|TRBV7-2|TRBJ1-4
CASSSTDGEKLFF
TGTGCCAGCAGCTCAACCGACGGGGAAAAACTGTTTTTT
>-|15|-|TRBV5-5|TRBJ1-1
CASRNDYRDITEAFF
TGTGCCAGCAGAAATGACTACAGGGATATCACTGAAGCTTTCTTT
>-|10|-|TRBV4-3|TRBJ1-1
CASSQDYPFF
TGCGCCAGCAGCCAAGATTATCCTTTCTTT
>TRBD1|14|-|TRBV28|TRBJ1-1
CASRLTGVNTEAFF
TGTGCCAGCAGACTAACAGGGGTTAACACTGAAGCTTTCTTT
>TRBD2|15|-|TRBV5-8|TRBJ2-2
CASSFQSGGASELFF
TGTGCCAGCAGCTTTCAAAGCGGGGGGGCCTCGGAGCTGTTTTTT
>-|17|-|TRBV7-8|TRBJ1-2
CASSLARGGDQRRGYTF
TGTGCCAGCAGCTTAGCGCGCGGGGGGGACCAACGGCGGGGCTACACCTTC
>TRBD2|16|-|TRBV18|TRBJ2-1
CASSPPERGRYNEQFF
TGTGCCAGCTCACCACCGGAGCGGGGGCGATACAATGAGCAGTTCTTC
>TRBD1|16|-|TRBV5-5|TRBJ1-1
CASSLAPTGVNTEAFF
TGTGCCAGCAGCTTGGCCCCCACAGGGGTGAACACTGAAGCTTTCTTT
>-|16|-|TRBV28|TRBJ1-5
CASSLMGHISNQPQHF
TGTGCCAGCAGTTTAATGGGGCATATAAGCAATCAGCCCCAGCATTTT
>-|15|-|TRBV4-1|TRBJ2-5
CASSLQGRGQETQYF
TGCGCCAGCAGCCTTCAGGGTAGGGGGCAAGAGACCCAGTACTTC
>TRBD1|14|-|TRBV6-5|TRBJ1-2
CASSPQQGASGYTF
TGTGCCAGCAGTCCCCAGCAGGGGGCAAGTGGCTACACCTTC
>-|15|-|TRBV5-1|TRBJ1-1
CASSLQGFATTEAFF
TGCGCCAGCAGCTTACAGGGTTTTGCAACCACTGAAGCTTTCTTT
>TRBD1|16|-|TRBV7-8|TRBJ1-6
CASSPDPTGTNSPLHF
TGTGCCAGCAGCCCCGACCCGACAGGGACTAATTCACCCCTCCACTTT
>TRBD2|14|-|TRBV28|TRBJ2-7
CASRTSGSSYEQYF
TGTGCCAGCAGAACTAGCGGGAGCTCCTACGAGCAGTACTTC
>TRBD1|13|-|TRBV25-1|TRBJ1-4
CASRTGANEKLFF
TGTGCCAGCAGGACAGGGGCTAATGAAAAACTGTTTTTT
>-|12|-|TRBV29-1|TRBJ1-1
CSVGPGVAEAFF
TGCAGCGTTGGGCCAGGGGTAGCTGAAGCTTTCTTT
>TRBD1|15|once|TRBV7-2|TRBJ2-5
CASRETGGSEETQYF
TGTGCCAGCAGAGAGACAGGGGGTTCGGAAGAGACCCAGTACTTC
>TRBD2|14|-|TRBV6-4|TRBJ2-2
CASSPAGAVRELFF
TGTGCCAGCAGTCCAGCGGGGGCAGTAAGGGAGCTGTTTTTT
>-|16|-|TRBV5-4|TRBJ2-2
CASSLEGGRGRGELFF
TGTGCCAGCAGCTTGGAGGGGGGGCGCGGACGCGGGGAGCTGTTTTTT
>TRBD1|15|-|TRBV11-2|TRBJ1-1
CASRITDRVNTEAFF
TGTGCCAGCAGAATTACGGACAGGGTGAACACTGAAGCTTTCTTT
>TRBD2|15|-|TRBV7-9|TRBJ2-3
CASGPGGRPPDTQYF
TGTGCCAGCGGCCCGGGCGGGAGGCCCCCAGATACGCAGTATTTT
>TRBD2|17|-|TRBV4-1|TRBJ2-1
CASSQGRGGHLENEQFF
TGCGCCAGCAGCCAAGGTCGGGGGGGCCATTTGGAGAATGAGCAGTTCTTC
>-|12|-|TRBV13|TRBJ1-2
CASSLSGYGYTF
TGTGCCAGCAGCTTGAGTGGCTATGGCTACACCTTC
>-|12|-|TRBV10-3|TRBJ1-6
CAISESDSPLHF
TGTGCCATCAGTGAGTCCGATTCACCCCTCCACTTT
>-|15|-|TRBV7-9|TRBJ2-2
CASRFGQTPTGELFF
TGTGCCAGCAGGTTCGGACAGACTCCGACCGGGGAGCTGTTTTTT
>TRBD1|15|-|TRBV28|TRBJ2-7
CASSPSGQGSYEQYF
TGTGCCAGCAGTCCCTCCGGACAGGGATCCTACGAGCAGTACTTC
>TRBD1|14|-|TRBV18|TRBJ1-5
CASSLGQGNQPQHF
TGTGCCAGCTCACTGGGACAGGGAAATCAGCCCCAGCATTTT
>-|16|-|TRBV5-1|TRBJ2-7
CASSSTPTSSSYEQYF
TGCGCCAGCTCCTCCACCCCGACATCGAGCTCCTACGAGCAGTACTTC
>-|11|-|TRBV7-9|TRBJ2-5
CASSLYETQYF
TGTGCCAGCAGCTTATATGAGACCCAGTACTTC
>-|10|once|TRBV28|TRBJ1-1
CASSDTEAFF
TGTGCCAGCTCCGACACTGAAGCTTTCTTT